This T cell receptor beta chain came from a study of blood T cell repertoires in COVID-19. This clone was recorded once. Profiled with immunoSEQ multiplex PCR; TCRdb holds only in-frame clones, not every one. The sample carries a few hundred thousand clones, 80% to 90% recorded once. From germline, CDR1 is PRHDT and CDR2 FYEKMQ (reference sequence). Unmatched junction bases numbered 9, after V lost 1 base and J lost 8 bases. CDR3 size: 16 residues. The rearrangement joins TRBV13 to TRBJ2-1; 9 bases match TRBD2. The sample consisted of PBMCs or T cells enriched from blood (not recorded which). The source of this sequence is a woman in her forties or fifties who had recovered from COVID-19. The CDR3: CASSLVLSGGFDEQFF. The CDR3, as DNA: TGTGCCAGCAGCTTAGTGCTTAGCGGGGGTTTCGATGAGCAGTTCTTC.